Included here is one TCR beta chain sequence, with context. This clone was recorded once. Its antigen is still unknown. No much larger clone is present one base from it, and per-base qualities are unavailable. The data are from a study of cytomegalovirus exposure and HLA in healthy donors (dated by TCRdb to about 2017). About the full investigation: According to an earlier analysis of 587 of the donors, about 190 million T cells yielded 100 million or so unique TCR beta sequences and approximately 300 Gb of sequence data. Donor age, sex, ethnicity and CMV serostatus were collected together with the repertoire data. Every repertoire in the discovery cohort had been generated on one and the same sequencing platform. The T cell repertoires of some 700 subjects were profiled by immunosequencing and related to cytomegalovirus serostatus. To study patterns of TCR occurrence, a later analysis re-analyzed previously published TCR beta repertoires from 600 to 750 donors and added high-resolution HLA genotyping. Typing coverage varied by locus: roughly 620-640 donors for A, B, C, DRB1 and DQB1; approximately 560 for DQA1; some 610 for DPA1; 450 to 480 for DPB1. In addition to the first cohort of about 650 subjects, a separate validation cohort of 120 different subjects was used. In an earlier analysis of 500 to 650 of the donors, high-throughput TCR beta sequencing was used to judge whether each TCR beta V gene segment behaved as functional or pseudogenic. Of the 300 to 500 genotyped donors, roughly 76% were placed in the genetic ancestry cluster associated with self-reported Caucasian donors. To predict cytomegalovirus infection status, the study brought together high-throughput TCR immunosequencing, statistical association of individual TCRs with disease status, and machine learning. Genome-wide SNP genotypes for about 65% of the roughly 670 donors were used in a later genetic analysis, which treated that subset as a discovery cohort. HLA typing included class I and class II loci at four-digit resolution. The study aimed to test whether cataloging public T cell receptors could reveal signatures of past pathogen exposure. Because of strong linkage in the cohort, five DR-DQ haplotypes were treated as single units for association and clustering. The later analysis used no new phenotypic data to find candidate immune exposures, relying instead on TCR beta sequences and their occurrence across donors. Roughly 300 gigabases of sequencing data and 70 million to 100 million unique TCR sequences made up an early release that covered approximately 700 HLA-typed donors. Among some 400 genotyped donors of the cohort, an average of approximately 220,000 unique TCR beta nucleotide sequences was sequenced per donor, of which about 19% were non-productive.

Taken from cysteine to phenylalanine, the CDR3 has 15 residues. Of all the DNA, just the CDR3 is kept, 45 bases in frame from base 1. After removal of 0 bases from V and 8 bases from J, the junction retains 8 bases not matched to a gene. CDR1 SGHNT and CDR2 YYREEE were looked up in the germline V gene (reference sequence). The cohort comprised 670 or so healthy bone marrow donors. Cohort members were all nominally healthy when sampled, although unrecorded immune exposures were likely present. The donor was CMV seronegative and was included in the group of hundreds of seronegative cohort members. A peripheral blood sample was provided by each donor, and peripheral blood mononuclear cells were used for TCR beta sequencing. The Qiagen DNeasy Blood Extraction Kit was used to extract genomic DNA from the blood cell samples. The library was built by means of the immunoSEQ multiplex PCR assay. For the multiplex PCR, a mixture combining 60 forward primers for TCR Vbeta segments and 13 reverse primers for TCR Jbeta segments was used. The CDR3 region of rearranged TCR beta genes was amplified from genomic DNA with a multiplex PCR assay. The Illumina HiSeq System was used to sequence the amplified TCR beta libraries as 87-base-pair reads. The original pipeline was this. A later analysis tallied 70 million to 100 million unique TCR beta chains across the 666 repertoires, and some 10 million of those chains were shared by two or more donors. A nearest-neighbor algorithm error-corrected the raw reads and collapsed the reads into unique sequences, merging closely related sequences to remove PCR and sequencing errors. V, D and J gene segments were assigned by aligning CDR3 sequences to IMGT reference sequences. For a sequence to be retained, a match of at least six nucleotides was required to both a V gene segment and a J gene segment. Rearrangements were classified as productive when the CDR3 lacked stop codons and remained in frame with V and J, and all other rearrangements were classified as non-productive. CDR3 was defined by IMGT convention, running from the second conserved V-encoded cysteine to the conserved J-encoded phenylalanine. Sequences without an unambiguous match to a single V gene segment were excluded from the earlier analysis of a few hundred of the donors. An earlier analysis of about 600 of the donors called V segments functional above 56.7% productive rearrangements and segregating when the between-donor standard deviation exceeded 5%. To diagnose cytomegalovirus status from the catalog of TCR beta chain sequences, a statistical classification framework was built. In a later analysis, TCR nucleotide sequences were compared against IMGT/GENE-DB human TR gene sequences so that V and J genes could be assigned. The TCRdist pipeline was used in a later analysis to assign CDR3 sequences and most-parsimonious VDJ recombination scenarios. In a later analysis, every TCR beta chain was defined by the combination of its CDR3 amino acid sequence and its V-gene family, and reads without a unique V-gene family were dropped. A later analysis removed several hundred highly shared, low-generation-probability nucleotide sequences to deal with suspected cross-contamination and a sequencing artifact. A later analysis calculated a clonal expansion index for each public chain from normalized within-repertoire ranks of inferred template counts. Generation probabilities in a later analysis came from a VDJ recombination model fitted to out-of-frame rearrangements, and those results were checked against IGoR. Hypergeometric tests were used in a later analysis to score TCR-TCR, TCR-HLA and TCR-CMV co-occurrence, with a repertoire-size bias correction applied to the TCR pairs. In a later analysis, false discovery rates were estimated by permuting HLA or CMV assignments 20 times. A later analysis grouped co-occurring TCRs with DBSCAN, adding TCRdist sequence similarity when clustering within HLA-allele-positive subsets. Repertoires with fewer than 30,000 or more than 120,000 public chains, plus five repertoires with anomalous nucleotide sharing, were excluded from co-occurrence clustering. TCRdb took this table from immuneACCESS and kept in-frame rearrangements with V and J called. Such tables lack part of the clones; where checked against another copy, unresolved V genes explain under half of the gap, and the rest is unexplained. V and J calls and clone size are those listed in that table; D and trimming were worked out from the DNA. The sample table lists approximately 91,000 clones, around 68% of them with a count of one. The ten largest clones add up to 1.2% of the sample.

Overall results and qualifications from the work: In an earlier analysis of around 500 of the donors, most TCR beta V segments appeared in productive rearrangements about 87% or about 30% of the time, broadly matching IMGT annotations. A few of the identified cytomegalovirus-associated TCR beta chains were confirmed in vitro to be specific for cytomegalovirus antigens. Fewer than 20 rarely observed V segments, including chromosome 9 orphons, were excluded from the earlier analysis of about 610 of the donors because counts were too low. The authors suggested that the approach could potentially be extended to other disease states and immunological phenotypes. The only immune exposure information available for the cohort was CMV serostatus. Assigning TCR associations to individual alleles was difficult when HLA alleles, especially DR and DQ, strongly co-occurred. Roughly uniform sequencing depth across donors was assumed in presence/absence analyses, although this assumption may not hold. Cytomegalovirus status was reported to be diagnosed by the classifier with high specificity and sensitivity in both the original and validation cohorts. A later analysis reported that several top co-occurrence clusters appeared linked to parvovirus B19, influenza, CMV and Epstein-Barr virus. V-gene and J-gene trimming of TCR beta chains was associated with a missense DCLRE1C variant in a later genetic analysis, and the association was replicated in an independent cohort. This cohort had only TCR beta chains sequenced, and the lack of alpha or paired-chain data limited which features could be detected. Because the 87-base-pair reads could not distinguish some IMGT-functional V segments, including TRBV6-2 and TRBV6-3, those segments were excluded. According to a later genetic analysis, donors in an Asian-associated ancestry cluster had fewer N-insertions in productive TCRs than the approximately 670-donor mean. The sequencing pipeline was judged likely to have produced a cluster of highly shared sequence variants as a technical artifact. While some public TCRs were present in many individuals, most TCR sequences turned up only very rarely across donors. A further reported finding was that TCR beta sequences accurately predicted the HLA-A and HLA-B alleles for most subjects in the first cohort. The study gave a list of 150 to 200 TCR beta chains associated with cytomegalovirus. A later analysis found that HLA-associated TCR beta chains were more clonally expanded and had lower generation probabilities than equally common non-associated chains. HLA typing was unavailable for some donors at each locus, so association tests used only the typed subset. In a later analysis, the rate of TCR association differed among HLA loci, with DRB1 alleles having the most associated TCRs and HLA-C alleles having the fewest. Linkage disequilibrium might explain the correlated functional status among segregating V segments, but an unknown experimental factor could not be excluded. Most CMV-associated TCR beta chains appeared to be HLA-restricted in a later analysis, and the HLA associations seemed to be driven largely by CMV exposure. A later analysis associated 17,000 or so TCR beta sequences with specific HLA alleles at a false discovery rate of 0.05.

This receptor was obtained from a female donor in good health and CMV-seronegative. Here the chain combines TRBV5-4 and TRBJ1-2; 9 bases in between match TRBD1. The specimen sequenced was PBMCs. The base sequence is TGTGCCAGCAGCTTGGGACAGGGGGTGGGGAAAGGCTACACCTTC. Translated, it reads CASSLGQGVGKGYTF. Outside the CDR3, residues come from the reference TRBV5-4 and TRBJ1-2 proteins, so the full variable domain is: ETGVTQSPTHLIKTRGQQVTLRCSSQSGHNTVSWYQQALGQGPQFIFQYYREEENGRGNFPPRFSGLQFPNYSSELNVNALELDDSALYLCASSLGQGVGKGYTFGSGTRLTVV.